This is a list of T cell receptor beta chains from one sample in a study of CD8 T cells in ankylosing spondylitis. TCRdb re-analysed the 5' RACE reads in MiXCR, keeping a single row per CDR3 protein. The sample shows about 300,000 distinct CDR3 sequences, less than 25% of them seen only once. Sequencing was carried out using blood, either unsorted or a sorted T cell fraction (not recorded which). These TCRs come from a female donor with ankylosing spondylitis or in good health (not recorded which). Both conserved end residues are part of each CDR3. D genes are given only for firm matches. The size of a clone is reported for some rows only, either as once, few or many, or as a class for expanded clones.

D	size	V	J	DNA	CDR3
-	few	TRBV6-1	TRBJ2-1	TGTGCCAGCAGCGGGACTCCTGACAATGAGCAGTTCTTC	CASSGTPDNEQFF
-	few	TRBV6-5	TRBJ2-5	TGTGCCAGCAGTTACGCATTCGGGGTCCAAGAGACCCAGTACTTC	CASSYAFGVQETQYF
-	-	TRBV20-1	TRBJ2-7	TGCAGTGCTAGAGATTCACAGAACCTCTACGAGCAGTACTTC	CSARDSQNLYEQYF
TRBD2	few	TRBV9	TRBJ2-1	TGTGCCAGCAGCCCCCCTAGCGGGCGGAGCTCCTACAATGAGCAGTTCTTC	CASSPPSGRSSYNEQFF
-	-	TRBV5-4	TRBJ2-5	TGTGCCAGCAGCTTGGCGGGACTGCAAGAGACCCAGTACTTC	CASSLAGLQETQYF
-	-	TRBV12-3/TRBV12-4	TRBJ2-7	TGTGCCAGCAGTCCCTCCCGGCGGACCGGTTGGGAGCAGTACTTC	CASSPSRRTGWEQYF
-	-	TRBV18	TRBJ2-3	TGTGCCAGCTCACCGAACAGGGAGGGGAGCACAGATACGCAGTATTTT	CASSPNREGSTDTQYF
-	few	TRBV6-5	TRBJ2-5	TGTGCCAGCAGTTATTCCGAACTGGGGGAGACCCAGTACTTC	CASSYSELGETQYF
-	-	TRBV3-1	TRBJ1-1	TGTGCCAGCAGCCAAGGGTGGGGGAGATCTTTCTTT	CASSQGWGRSFF
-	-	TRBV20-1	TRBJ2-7	TGCAGTGCTAGGCCAGGGGGGGTTGACGAGCAGTACTTC	CSARPGGVDEQYF
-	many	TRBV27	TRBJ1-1	TGTGCCAGCAGACAGGAACGGGGGAACACTGAAGCTTTCTTT	CASRQERGNTEAFF
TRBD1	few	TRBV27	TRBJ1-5	TGTGCCAGCAGTTTCACAGGGGCGAATCAGCCCCAGCATTTT	CASSFTGANQPQHF
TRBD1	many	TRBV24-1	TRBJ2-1	TGTGCCACCAGTGTCAGGGGGAGCCCGGTCAATGAGCAGTTCTTC	CATSVRGSPVNEQFF
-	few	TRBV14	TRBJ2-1	TGTGCCAGCAGCCAAAGTATCCGGAATGAGCAGTTCTTC	CASSQSIRNEQFF
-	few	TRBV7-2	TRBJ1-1	TGTGCCAGCAGCCCCCTTTTGAAAGCTTTCTTT	CASSPLLKAFF
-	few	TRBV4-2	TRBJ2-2	TGTGCCAGCAGCCATGGGTTGAGCCGGGACAAGAACACCGGGGAGCTGTTTTTT	CASSHGLSRDKNTGELFF